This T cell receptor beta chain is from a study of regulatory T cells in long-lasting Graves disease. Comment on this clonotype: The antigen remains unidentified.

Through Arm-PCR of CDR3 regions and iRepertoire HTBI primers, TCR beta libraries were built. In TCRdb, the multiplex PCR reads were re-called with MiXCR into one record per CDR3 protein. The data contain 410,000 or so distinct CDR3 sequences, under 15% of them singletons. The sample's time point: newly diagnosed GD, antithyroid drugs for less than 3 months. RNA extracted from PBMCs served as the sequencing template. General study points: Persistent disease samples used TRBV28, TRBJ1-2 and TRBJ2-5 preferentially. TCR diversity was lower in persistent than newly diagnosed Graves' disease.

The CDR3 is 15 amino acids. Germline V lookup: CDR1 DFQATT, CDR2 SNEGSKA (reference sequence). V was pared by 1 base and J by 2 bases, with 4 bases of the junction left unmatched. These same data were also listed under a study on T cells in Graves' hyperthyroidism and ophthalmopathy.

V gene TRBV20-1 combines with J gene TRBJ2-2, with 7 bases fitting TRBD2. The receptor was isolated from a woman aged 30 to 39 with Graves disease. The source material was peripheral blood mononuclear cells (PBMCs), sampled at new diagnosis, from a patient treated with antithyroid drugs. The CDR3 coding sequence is TGCAGTGCTAGAGGGGGGACTACAAACACCGGGGAGCTGTTTTTT. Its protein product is CSARGGTTNTGELFF.